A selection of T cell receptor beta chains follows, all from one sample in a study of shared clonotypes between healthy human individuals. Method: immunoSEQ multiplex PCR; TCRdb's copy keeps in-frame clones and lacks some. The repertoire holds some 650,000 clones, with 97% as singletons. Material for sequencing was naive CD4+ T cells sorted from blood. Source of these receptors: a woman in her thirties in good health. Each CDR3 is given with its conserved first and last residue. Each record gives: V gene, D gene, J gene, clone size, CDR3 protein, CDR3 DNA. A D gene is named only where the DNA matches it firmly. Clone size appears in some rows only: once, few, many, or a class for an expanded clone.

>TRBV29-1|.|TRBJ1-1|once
CSVLPRMLDTEAFF
TGCAGCGTCCTGCCTCGCATGTTGGACACTGAAGCTTTCTTT
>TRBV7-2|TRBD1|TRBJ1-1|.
CASSLVGQGARTEAFF
TGTGCCAGCAGCTTAGTGGGACAGGGGGCGAGGACTGAAGCTTTCTTT
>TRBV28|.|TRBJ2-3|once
CASSSRPREYTQYF
TGTGCCAGCTCATCTAGGCCCCGAGAATATACGCAGTATTTT
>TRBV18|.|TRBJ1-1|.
CASSGLNTEAFF
TGTGCCAGCTCAGGTTTAAACACTGAAGCTTTCTTT
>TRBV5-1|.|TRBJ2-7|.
CASSPDNSYEQYF
TGCGCCAGCAGCCCGGACAACTCCTACGAGCAGTACTTC
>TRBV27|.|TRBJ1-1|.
CASSLPGKVNTEAFF
TGTGCCAGCAGTTTACCAGGGAAGGTGAACACTGAAGCTTTCTTT
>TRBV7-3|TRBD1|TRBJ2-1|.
CASSSGQEYNEQFF
TGTGCCAGCAGCTCCGGACAGGAGTACAATGAGCAGTTCTTC
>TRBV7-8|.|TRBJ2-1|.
CASSPGRYNEQFF
TGTGCCAGCAGCCCCGGGCGCTACAATGAGCAGTTCTTC
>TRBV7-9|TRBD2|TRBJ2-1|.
CASSLREGLAGSHEQFF
TGTGCCAGCAGCTTAAGAGAGGGACTAGCGGGATCACACGAGCAGTTCTTC
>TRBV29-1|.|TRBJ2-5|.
CSVGLQGAGTQYF
TGCAGCGTTGGATTACAGGGAGCGGGGACCCAGTACTTC
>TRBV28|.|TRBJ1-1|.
CASRVQGRQAFF
TGTGCCAGCAGGGTACAAGGGAGGCAAGCTTTCTTT
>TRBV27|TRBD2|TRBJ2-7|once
CASSLLGTSGAYEQYF
TGTGCCAGCAGTTTATTAGGGACTAGCGGAGCCTACGAGCAGTACTTC
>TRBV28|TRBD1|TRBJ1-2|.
CASRLPRDSLYGYTF
TGTGCCAGCAGATTACCCAGGGACAGCCTATATGGCTACACCTTC
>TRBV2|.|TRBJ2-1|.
CASSEVVNANNEQFF
TGTGCCAGCAGTGAGGTAGTCAACGCGAACAATGAGCAGTTCTTC
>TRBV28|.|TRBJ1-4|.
CASSIPGRMPNEKLFF
TGTGCCAGCAGTATCCCCGGACGGATGCCTAATGAAAAACTGTTTTTT
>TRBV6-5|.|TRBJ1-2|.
CASSYSGTVAYGYTF
TGTGCCAGCAGTTACTCGGGAACCGTAGCTTATGGCTACACCTTC
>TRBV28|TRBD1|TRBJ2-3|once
CASSIPGQGYTQYF
TGTGCCAGCAGTATACCCGGACAGGGGTATACGCAGTATTTT
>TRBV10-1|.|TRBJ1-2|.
CASSDGGDYGYTF
TGCGCCAGCAGTGACGGAGGAGACTATGGCTACACCTTC
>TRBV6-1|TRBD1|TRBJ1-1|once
CAGTTGGANTEAFF
TGTGCCGGGACAACAGGGGGTGCGAACACTGAAGCTTTCTTT
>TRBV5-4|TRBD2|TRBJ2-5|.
CASSFGGSETQYF
TGTGCCAGCAGCTTCGGGGGGAGCGAGACCCAGTACTTC
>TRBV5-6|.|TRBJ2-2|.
CASSSQPGELFF
TGTGCCAGCAGCTCCCAACCTGGAGAGCTGTTTTTT
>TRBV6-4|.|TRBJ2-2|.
CASSDVGYTGELFF
TGTGCCAGCAGTGACGTGGGGTACACCGGGGAGCTGTTTTTT
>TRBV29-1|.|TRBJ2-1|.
CSVTGDSSSYNEQFF
TGCAGCGTCACGGGGGACTCAAGCTCCTACAATGAGCAGTTCTTC
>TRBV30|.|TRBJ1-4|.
CALRKGGGGGEKLFF
TGTGCCCTCAGGAAGGGTGGGGGCGGAGGTGAAAAACTGTTTTTT
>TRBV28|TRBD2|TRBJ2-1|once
CASSPSGTSAHNEQFF
TGTGCCAGCAGTCCTTCCGGGACTAGCGCCCACAATGAGCAGTTCTTC
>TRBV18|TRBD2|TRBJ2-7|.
CASSTGTSDYEQYF
TGTGCCAGCTCCACCGGTACTAGCGACTACGAGCAGTACTTC
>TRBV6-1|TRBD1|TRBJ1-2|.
CASSEQGQYTYGYTF
TGTGCCAGCAGTGAACAGGGACAGTACACCTATGGCTACACCTTC
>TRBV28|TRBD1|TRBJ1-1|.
CASSLGQGGTEAFF
TGTGCCAGCAGTTTGGGACAGGGAGGCACTGAAGCTTTCTTT
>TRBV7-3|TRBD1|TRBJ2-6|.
CASSLYVGQGLSGANVLTF
TGTGCCAGCAGCTTATATGTCGGACAGGGGCTCTCTGGGGCCAACGTCCTGACTTTC
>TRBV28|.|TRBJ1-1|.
CASRQSKTYKPEGTEAFF
TGTGCCAGCAGGCAATCGAAGACCTACAAGCCGGAGGGCACTGAAGCTTTCTTT
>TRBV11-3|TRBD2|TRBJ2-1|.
CASSFRLAAYNEQFF
TGTGCCAGCAGCTTCCGACTAGCGGCATACAATGAGCAGTTCTTC
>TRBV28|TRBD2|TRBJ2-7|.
CASSLPTSGRPLEQYF
TGTGCCAGCAGTCTGCCGACTAGCGGGAGACCATTGGAGCAGTACTTC
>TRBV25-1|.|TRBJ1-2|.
CASSEEGGGDPSDGYTF
TGTGCCAGCAGTGAAGAAGGCGGGGGCGACCCCTCGGATGGCTACACCTTC
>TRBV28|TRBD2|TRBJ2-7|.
CASSLGTILYEQYF
TGTGCCAGCAGTTTAGGGACTATCCTCTACGAGCAGTACTTC
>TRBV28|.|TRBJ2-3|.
CASSLHTSTDTQYF
TGTGCCAGCAGTTTACACACTAGCACAGATACGCAGTATTTT
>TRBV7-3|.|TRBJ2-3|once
CASSLRLSGTDTQYF
TGTGCCAGCAGCTTAAGGTTAAGCGGCACAGATACGCAGTATTTT
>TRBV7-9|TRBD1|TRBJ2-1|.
CASRWGQGLISRGNEQFF
TGTGCCAGCCGATGGGGACAGGGTCTTATCAGTCGCGGCAATGAGCAGTTCTTC
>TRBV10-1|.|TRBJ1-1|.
CASSESQGWTEAFF
TGCGCCAGCAGTGAGTCCCAGGGTTGGACTGAAGCTTTCTTT
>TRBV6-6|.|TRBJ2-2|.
CATGNAPANTGELFF
TGTGCCACCGGAAACGCCCCGGCCAACACCGGGGAGCTGTTTTTT
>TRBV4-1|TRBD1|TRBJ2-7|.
CASSTPGQTYEQYF
TGCGCCAGCAGCACCCCGGGACAGACCTACGAGCAGTACTTC
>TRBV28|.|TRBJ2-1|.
CASTGTTYNEQFF
TGTGCCAGCACCGGGACGACCTACAATGAGCAGTTCTTC
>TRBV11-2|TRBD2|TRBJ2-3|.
CASSLGGLAGIADTQYF
TGTGCCAGCAGCCTAGGTGGGCTAGCGGGAATAGCAGATACGCAGTATTTT
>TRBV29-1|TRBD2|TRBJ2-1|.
CSGGLAENEQFF
TGCAGCGGGGGACTAGCAGAGAATGAGCAGTTCTTC
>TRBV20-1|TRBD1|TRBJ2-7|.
CSATGTGEQYF
TGCAGTGCCACCGGGACAGGTGAGCAGTACTTC